This TCR beta chain was captured by sequencing in a study of T cells in Graves' hyperthyroidism and ophthalmopathy. The source material, RNA transcripts, was used to amplify TCR beta CDR3 regions. During a first-round RT-PCR of the TCR CDR3, the HTBI primer set was used. TCRdb re-called the multiplex PCR reads through MiXCR, storing one row per CDR3 protein. The profile covers fewer than 600,000 distinct CDR3 sequences, with approximately 14% appearing a single time and about 15% taken by the ten largest. Findings of the study overall: The model foresaw ophthalmopathy a median about 6.5 months prior to onset.

With regard to this clonotype: The antigen remains undetermined.

Pregnant or lactating patients were excluded, as were those with uncontrolled infection or other autoimmune disease. The clonotype comes from a woman in her forties with Graves' hyperthyroidism. The material sequenced was blood.

CDR3 coding DNA: TGTGCCAGCAGCGCAGGGGGGAAGGGGGGGCCTAACTATGGCTACACCTTC. Its protein product is CASSAGGKGGPNYGYTF. The chain carries TRBV9 and TRBJ1-2; 7 nucleotides agree with TRBD1. The CDR3 has 17 amino acids. CDR1 and CDR2 from the germline V gene are SGDLS and YYNGEE. The ends lost 3 bases at V and 0 bases at J; junction bases unmatched: 11. Complete variable domain (other parts from reference TRBV9 and TRBJ1-2): DSGVTQTPKHLITATGQRVTLRCSPRSGDLSVYWYQQSLDQGLQFLIQYYNGEERAKGNILERFSAQQFPDLHSELNLSSLELGDSALYFCASSAGGKGGPNYGYTFGSGTRLTVV.